The T cell receptor (beta chain) described here comes from a study of radiotherapy plus CTLA-4 blockade in lung cancer. Produced via immunoSEQ multiplex PCR; TCRdb's table is partial and in-frame only. The sample includes about 45,000 clones, over 55% of them seen just once. Receiving focal radiation plus CTLA-4 blockade with ipilimumab were patients who had chemo-refractory metastatic non-small-cell lung cancer. V was cut by 2 bases and J by 7 bases, with 12 bases left in between. There are 14 residues in the CDR3. CDR1 is SGHTA and CDR2 is FQGTGA in the germline V gene. The sequenced sample was peripheral blood, obtained from a patient treated with radiotherapy plus ipilimumab. V and J are TRBV7-3 and TRBJ2-4; D is possibly TRBD2 (5 bases). The TCR sequence derives from a human donor with non-small cell lung cancer who had a partial response to radiotherapy plus ipilimumab. The CDR3 sequence is CASSLEGLENIQYF. The CDR3 region has the DNA TGTGCCAGCAGCTTAGAAGGACTTGAGAACATTCAGTACTTC.